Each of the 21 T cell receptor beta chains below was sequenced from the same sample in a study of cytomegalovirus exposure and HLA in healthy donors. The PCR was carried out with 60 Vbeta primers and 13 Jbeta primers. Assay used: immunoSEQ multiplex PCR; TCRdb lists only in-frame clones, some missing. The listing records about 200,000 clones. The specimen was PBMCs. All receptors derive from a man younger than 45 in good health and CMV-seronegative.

CDR3 DNA: TGTGCCAGCAGCTTAGCCGGGACAGGGCCGGGGTATGGCTACACCTTC. This encodes CASSLAGTGPGYGYTF. This chain uses TRBV7-2 with TRBJ1-2; 9 positions match TRBD1. The CDR3 contains 16 residues. CDR1 is SGHTA, CDR2 FQGNSA, per germline. V lost 0 bases and J lost 5; bases outside the gene matches: 7. Supplemented by reference TRBV7-2 and TRBJ1-2, the full variable domain reads GAGVSQSPSNKVTEKGKDVELRCDPISGHTALYWYRQSLGQGLEFLIYFQGNSAPDKSGLPSDRFSAERTGGSVSTLTIQRTQQEDSAVYLCASSLAGTGPGYGYTFGSGTRLTVV.

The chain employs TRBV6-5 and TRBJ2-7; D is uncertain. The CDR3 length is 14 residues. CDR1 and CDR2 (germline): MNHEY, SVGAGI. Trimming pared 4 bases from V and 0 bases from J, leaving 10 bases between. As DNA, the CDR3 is TGTGCCAGCAGTTCATTTCCGAGCTCCTACGAGCAGTACTTC. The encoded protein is CASSSFPSSYEQYF.

CDR3 nucleotides: TGTGCCAGCAGTTTCAGGGTCTACGAGCAGTACTTC. It specifies CASSFRVYEQYF. The chain couples TRBV2 to TRBJ2-7; TRBD1 is a possible D gene (5 bases). The germline V gene encodes CDR1 SNHLY and CDR2 FYNNEI. V lost 5 bases and J lost 3, with 8 bases in between. This CDR3 region has 12 residues.

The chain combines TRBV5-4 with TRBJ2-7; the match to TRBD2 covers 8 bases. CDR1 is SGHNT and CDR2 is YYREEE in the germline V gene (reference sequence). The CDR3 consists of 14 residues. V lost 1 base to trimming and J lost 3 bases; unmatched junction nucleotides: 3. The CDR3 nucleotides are TGTGCCAGCAGCTTGACGGGAGGGGGCTACGAGCAGTACTTC. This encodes CASSLTGGGYEQYF.

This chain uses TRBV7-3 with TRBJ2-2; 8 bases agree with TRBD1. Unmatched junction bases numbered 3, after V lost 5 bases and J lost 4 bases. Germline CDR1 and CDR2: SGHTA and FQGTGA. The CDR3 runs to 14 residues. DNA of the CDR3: TGTGCCAGCAGCCTCGGACAGGGCACCGGGGAGCTGTTTTTT. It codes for CASSLGQGTGELFF.

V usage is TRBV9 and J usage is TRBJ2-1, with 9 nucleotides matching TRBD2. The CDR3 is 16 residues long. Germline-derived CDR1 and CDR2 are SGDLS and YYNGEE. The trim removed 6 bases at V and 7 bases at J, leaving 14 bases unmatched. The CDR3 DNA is TGTGCCAGCACTCCCCCGGGGGCTAGCGGGAATAATGAGCAGTTCTTC. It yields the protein CASTPPGASGNNEQFF.

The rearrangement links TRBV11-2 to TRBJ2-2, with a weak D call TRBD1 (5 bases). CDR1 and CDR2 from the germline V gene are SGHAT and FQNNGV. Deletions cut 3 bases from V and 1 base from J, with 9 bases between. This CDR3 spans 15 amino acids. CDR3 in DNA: TGTGCCAGCAGCTTTCGACAGATGAACACCGGGGAGCTGTTTTTT. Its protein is CASSFRQMNTGELFF. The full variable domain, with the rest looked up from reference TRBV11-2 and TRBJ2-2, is EAGVAQSPRYKIIEKRQSVAFWCNPISGHATLYWYQQILGQGPKLLIQFQNNGVVDDSQLPKDRFSAERLKGVDSTLKIQPAKLEDSAVYLCASSFRQMNTGELFFGEGSRLTVL.

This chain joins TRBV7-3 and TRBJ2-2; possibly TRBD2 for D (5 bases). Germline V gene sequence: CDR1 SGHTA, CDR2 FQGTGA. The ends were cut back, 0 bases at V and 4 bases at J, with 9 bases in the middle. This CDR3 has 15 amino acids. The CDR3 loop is CASSLTGLITGELFF. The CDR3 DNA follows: TGTGCCAGCAGCTTAACAGGACTGATCACCGGGGAGCTGTTTTTT. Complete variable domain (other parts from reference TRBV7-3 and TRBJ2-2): GAGVSQTPSNKVTEKGKYVELRCDPISGHTALYWYRQSLGQGPEFLIYFQGTGAADDSGLPNDRFFAVRPEGSVSTLKIQRTERGDSAVYLCASSLTGLITGELFFGEGSRLTVL.

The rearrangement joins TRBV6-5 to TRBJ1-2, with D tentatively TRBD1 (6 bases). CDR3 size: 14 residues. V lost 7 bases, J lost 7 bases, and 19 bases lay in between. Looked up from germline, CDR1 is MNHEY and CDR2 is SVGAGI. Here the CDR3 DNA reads TGTGCCAGCATTGACAGTTCAGGGGCTATTGGCTACACCTTC. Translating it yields CASIDSSGAIGYTF.

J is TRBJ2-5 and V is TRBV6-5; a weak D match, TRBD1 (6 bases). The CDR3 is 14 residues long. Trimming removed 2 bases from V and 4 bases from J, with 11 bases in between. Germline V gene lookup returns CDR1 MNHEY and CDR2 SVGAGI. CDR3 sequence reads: CASSYQGQTETQYF. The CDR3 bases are TGTGCCAGCAGTTACCAGGGACAAACAGAGACCCAGTACTTC.

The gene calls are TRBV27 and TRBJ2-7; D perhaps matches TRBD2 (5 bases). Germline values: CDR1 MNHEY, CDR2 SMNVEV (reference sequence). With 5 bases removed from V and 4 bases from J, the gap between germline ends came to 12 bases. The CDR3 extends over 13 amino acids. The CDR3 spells CASSDPSGYEQYF. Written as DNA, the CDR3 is TGTGCCAGCAGTGACCCCTCGGGGTACGAGCAGTACTTC.

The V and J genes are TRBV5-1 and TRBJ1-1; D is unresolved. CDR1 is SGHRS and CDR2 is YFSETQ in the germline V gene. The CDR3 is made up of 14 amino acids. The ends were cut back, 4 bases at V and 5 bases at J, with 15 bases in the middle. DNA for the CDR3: TGCGCCAGCAGCCTGGCGGGTATTGGGACTGAAGCTTTCTTT. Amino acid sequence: CASSLAGIGTEAFF.

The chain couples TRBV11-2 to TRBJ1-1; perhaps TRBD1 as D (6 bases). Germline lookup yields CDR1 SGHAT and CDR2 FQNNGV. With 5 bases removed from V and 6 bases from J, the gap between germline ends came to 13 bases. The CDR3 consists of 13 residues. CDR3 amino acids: CASSLSRGAEAFF. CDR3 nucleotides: TGTGCCAGCAGCCTCAGCAGGGGCGCTGAAGCTTTCTTT.

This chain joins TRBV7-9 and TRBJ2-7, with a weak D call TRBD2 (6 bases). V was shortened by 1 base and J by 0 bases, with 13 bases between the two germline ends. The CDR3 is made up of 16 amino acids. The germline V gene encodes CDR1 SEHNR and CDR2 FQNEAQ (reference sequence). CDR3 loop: CASSLVRGVFSYEQYF. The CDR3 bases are TGTGCCAGCAGCTTAGTACGCGGGGTTTTCTCCTACGAGCAGTACTTC.

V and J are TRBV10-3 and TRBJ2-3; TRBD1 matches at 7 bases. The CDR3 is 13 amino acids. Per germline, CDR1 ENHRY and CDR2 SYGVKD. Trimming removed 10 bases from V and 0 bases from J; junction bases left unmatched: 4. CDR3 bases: TGTGCCACCAGACAGGGCAGCACAGATACGCAGTATTTT. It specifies CATRQGSTDTQYF.

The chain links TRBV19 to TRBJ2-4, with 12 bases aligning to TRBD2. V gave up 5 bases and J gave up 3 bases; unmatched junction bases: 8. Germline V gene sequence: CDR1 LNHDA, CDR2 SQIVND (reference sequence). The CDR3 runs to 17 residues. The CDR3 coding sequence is TGTGCCAGTAGTCCCCGTCCTAGCGGGGGGGGCAAAAACATTCAGTACTTC. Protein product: CASSPRPSGGGKNIQYF.

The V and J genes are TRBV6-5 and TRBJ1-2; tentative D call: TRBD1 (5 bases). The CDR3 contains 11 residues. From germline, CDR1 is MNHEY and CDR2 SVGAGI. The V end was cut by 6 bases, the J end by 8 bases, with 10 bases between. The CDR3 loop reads CASSQGVGYTF. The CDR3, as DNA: TGTGCCAGCAGCCAGGGTGTGGGCTACACCTTC.

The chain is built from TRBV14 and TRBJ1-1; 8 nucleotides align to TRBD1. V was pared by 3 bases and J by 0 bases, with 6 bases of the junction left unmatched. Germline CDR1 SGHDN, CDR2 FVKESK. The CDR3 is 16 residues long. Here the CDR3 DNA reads TGTGCCAGCAGCCAGGGGACAGGCGTCATGAACACTGAAGCTTTCTTT. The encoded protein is CASSQGTGVMNTEAFF. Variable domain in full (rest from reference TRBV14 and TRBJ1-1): EAGVTQFPSHSVIEKGQTVTLRCDPISGHDNLYWYRRVMGKEIKFLLHFVKESKQDESGMPNNRFLAERTGGTYSTLKVQPAELEDSGVYFCASSQGTGVMNTEAFFGQGTRLTVV.

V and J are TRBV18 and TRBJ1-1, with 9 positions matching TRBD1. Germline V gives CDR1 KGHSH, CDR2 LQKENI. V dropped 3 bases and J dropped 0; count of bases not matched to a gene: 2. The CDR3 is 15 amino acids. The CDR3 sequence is CASSPRTGVNTEAFF. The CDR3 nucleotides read TGTGCCAGCTCACCTCGGACAGGGGTGAACACTGAAGCTTTCTTT.

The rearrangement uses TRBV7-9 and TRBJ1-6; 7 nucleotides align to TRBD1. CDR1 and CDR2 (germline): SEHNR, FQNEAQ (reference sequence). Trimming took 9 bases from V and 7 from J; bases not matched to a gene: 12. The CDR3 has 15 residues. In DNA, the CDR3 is TGTGCCAGTAGGAGTAACAGGGGCGGAAATTCACCCCTCCACTTT. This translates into CASRSNRGGNSPLHF. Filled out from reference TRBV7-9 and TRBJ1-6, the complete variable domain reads DTGVSQNPRHKITKRGQNVTFRCDPISEHNRLYWYRQTLGQGPEFLTYFQNEAQLEKSRLLSDRFSAERPKGSFSTLEIQRTEQGDSAMYLCASRSNRGGNSPLHFGNGTRLTVT.

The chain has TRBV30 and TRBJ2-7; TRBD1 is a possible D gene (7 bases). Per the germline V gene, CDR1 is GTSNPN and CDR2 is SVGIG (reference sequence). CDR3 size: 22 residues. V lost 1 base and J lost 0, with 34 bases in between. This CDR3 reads CAWSGGGGRAGNRPSTSYEQYF. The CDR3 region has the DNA TGTGCCTGGAGTGGAGGAGGGGGCCGGGCGGGAAACCGCCCGAGCACCTCCTACGAGCAGTACTTC. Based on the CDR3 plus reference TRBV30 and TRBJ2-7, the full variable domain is SQTIHQWPATLVQPVGSPLSLECTVEGTSNPNLYWYRQAAGRGLQLLFYSVGIGQISSEVPQNLSASRPQDRQFILSSKKLLLSDSGFYLCAWSGGGGRAGNRPSTSYEQYFGPGTRLTVT.